Listed below are T cell receptor beta chains from one sample, sequenced in a study of HIV-infected patients and healthy controls. Using its own MiXCR run on the 5' RACE reads, TCRdb lists one record per CDR3 protein. The table has approximately 67,000 distinct CDR3 sequences, around 17% seen once. Sequencing input: CD4+ T cells from blood. The source is a human donor in good health. The conserved cysteine and the conserved F or W are not part of the CDR3 here.

TRBV16	TRBJ2-4	ASSQLTGMGKNIQY
TRBV18	TRBJ1-6	ASSPLGENSPLH
TRBV3-1	TRBJ2-7	ASSQGGSWSYEQY
TRBV3-1	TRBJ2-3	ASSQDGTSGQKDTQY
TRBV2	TRBJ2-1	ASSEAPGRQF
TRBV20-1	TRBJ2-3	SFLGHTQY
TRBV6-1	TRBJ1-1	ASSESLQGGAEAF
TRBV6-5	TRBJ2-5	ASSYSISFGTQTQY
TRBV29-1	TRBJ2-3	SVRAGGRTDTQY
TRBV20-1	TRBJ2-1	SASSRIGEQF
TRBV20-1	TRBJ2-7	SALYLATSTYEQY
TRBV6-5	TRBJ2-1	ASSGGLVSSYNEQF
TRBV5-1	TRBJ2-5	ASSWGTGTDQETQY
TRBV20-1	TRBJ2-1	SASPWTSGRVNEQF